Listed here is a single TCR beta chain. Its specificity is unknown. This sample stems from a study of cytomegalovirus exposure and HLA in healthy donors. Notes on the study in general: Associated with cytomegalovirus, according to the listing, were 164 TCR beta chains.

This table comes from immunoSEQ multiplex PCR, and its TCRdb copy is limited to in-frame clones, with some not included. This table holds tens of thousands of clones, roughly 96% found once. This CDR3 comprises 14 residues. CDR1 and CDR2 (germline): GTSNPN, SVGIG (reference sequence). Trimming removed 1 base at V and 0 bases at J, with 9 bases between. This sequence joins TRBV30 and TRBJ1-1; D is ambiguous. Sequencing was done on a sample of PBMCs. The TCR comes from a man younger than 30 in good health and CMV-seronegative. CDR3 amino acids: CAWSGQFMNTEAFF. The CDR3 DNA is TGTGCCTGGAGTGGTCAATTCATGAACACTGAAGCTTTCTTT. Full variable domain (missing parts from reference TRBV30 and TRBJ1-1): SQTIHQWPATLVQPVGSPLSLECTVEGTSNPNLYWYRQAAGRGLQLLFYSVGIGQISSEVPQNLSASRPQDRQFILSSKKLLLSDSGFYLCAWSGQFMNTEAFFGQGTRLTVV.